This T cell receptor (beta chain) was recorded in a study of CD8+ T cells in alopecia areata. Study-wide background: Treated patients' severity was scored by percentage of affected scalp area.

Once RNA had been extracted, it was reverse transcribed into cDNA to act as the sequencing template. TCRdb's table, derived via immunoSEQ multiplex PCR, lists solely in-frame clones and lacks some. The profile shows some 220,000 clones, under 60% of them singletons. The germline V gene encodes CDR1 MNHEY and CDR2 SVGAGI. Trimming removed 5 bases at V and 8 bases at J, with 16 bases between. This CDR3 has 14 residues. This clone was seen only a few times. The antigen remains unidentified. Study observations and caveats: For lesional scalp, especially alopecia totalis/universalis, clonality was higher than in normal scalp.

Stated treatment: oral pan-JAK inhibitor, 5-10 mg twice daily. The chain carries TRBV6-5 and TRBJ2-1; TRBD1 might be the D (6 bases). Sequenced here: CD4+ T cells sorted from blood, sampled at week 4, from a patient treated with tofacitinib. The clonotype comes from a human donor with alopecia areata. The CDR3 region has the DNA TGTGCCAGCAGTCAGGACAGTAGGGCTCATGAGCAGTTCTTC. It yields the protein CASSQDSRAHEQFF.